This TCR beta chain was captured by sequencing in a study of T-cell reconstitution after alpha-beta-depleted transplantation in children. Findings of the study overall: One year after transplant, T-cell counts and diversity came mostly from newly produced T cells. There were some patients whose high TCRbeta diversity at day 60 came from surviving recipient T cells and thymic progenitors. Several hundred expanded graft clones reportedly were the source of alpha-beta T cells about two months after transplant.

Preparation of the TCRbeta library was carried out with unique molecular identifiers. TCRdb reprocessed the PCR reads via MiXCR and lists one record per CDR3 protein. This repertoire shows approximately 490,000 distinct CDR3 sequences, roughly 10% found once; its top ten account for about 2.1%. Concerning this clonotype: Its target is unknown.

The receptor was derived from a child aged 2 to 10 with inherited bone marrow failure, due to receive a stem cell transplant. This sample comprised PBMCs, obtained before TCRalphabeta/CD19-depleted stem cell transplant.

In nucleotides, the CDR3 is TGTGCCAGTAGGAAGCCGGGACTAGGGACCAATGAGCAGTTCTTC. Its translation: CASRKPGLGTNEQFF. The V and J genes are TRBV19 and TRBJ2-1; 8 bases match TRBD2. The CDR3 sequence is 15 residues long. Germline CDR1 is LNHDA and CDR2 is SQIVND (reference sequence). The ends lost 6 bases at V and 6 bases at J; junction bases unmatched: 10.